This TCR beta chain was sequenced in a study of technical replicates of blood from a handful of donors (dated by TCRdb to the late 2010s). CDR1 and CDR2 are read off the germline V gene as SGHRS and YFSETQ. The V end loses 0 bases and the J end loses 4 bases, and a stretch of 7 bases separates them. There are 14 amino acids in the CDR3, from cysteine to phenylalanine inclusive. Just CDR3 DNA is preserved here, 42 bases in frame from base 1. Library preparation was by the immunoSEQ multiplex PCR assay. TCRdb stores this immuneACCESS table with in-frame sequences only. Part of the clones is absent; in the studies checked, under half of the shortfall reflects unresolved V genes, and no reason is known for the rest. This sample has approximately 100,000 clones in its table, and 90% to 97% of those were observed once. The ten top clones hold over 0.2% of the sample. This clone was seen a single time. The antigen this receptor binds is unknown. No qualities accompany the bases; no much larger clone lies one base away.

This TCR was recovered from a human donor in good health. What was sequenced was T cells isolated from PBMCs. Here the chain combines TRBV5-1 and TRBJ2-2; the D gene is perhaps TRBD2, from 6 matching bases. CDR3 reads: CASSLGGVTGELFF. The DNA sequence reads TGCGCCAGCAGCTTGGGCGGGGTCACCGGGGAGCTGTTTTTT.